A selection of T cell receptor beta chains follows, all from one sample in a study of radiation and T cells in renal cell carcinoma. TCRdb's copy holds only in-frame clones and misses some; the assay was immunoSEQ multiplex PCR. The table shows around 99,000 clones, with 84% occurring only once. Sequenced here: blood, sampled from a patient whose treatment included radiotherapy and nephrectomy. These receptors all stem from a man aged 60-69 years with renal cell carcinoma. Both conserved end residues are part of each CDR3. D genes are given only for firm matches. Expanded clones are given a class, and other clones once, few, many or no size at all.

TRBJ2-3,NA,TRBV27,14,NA,CASSLYGSTDTQYF,TGTGCCAGCAGTTTATATGGGAGCACAGATACGCAGTATTTT
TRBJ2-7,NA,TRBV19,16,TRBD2,CASSMGSGRGSYEQYF,TGTGCCAGTAGTATGGGTAGCGGGAGAGGATCCTACGAGCAGTACTTC
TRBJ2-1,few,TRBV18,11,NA,CASSPTGMQFF,TGTGCCAGCTCACCAACGGGAATGCAGTTCTTC
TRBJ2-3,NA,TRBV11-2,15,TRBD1,CASTLGGTGTDTQYF,TGTGCCAGCACTCTCGGGGGGACAGGGACAGATACGCAGTATTTT
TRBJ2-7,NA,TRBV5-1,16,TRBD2,CASSLASLAGTYEQYF,TGCGCCAGCAGCTTGGCCTCACTAGCGGGCACCTACGAGCAGTACTTC
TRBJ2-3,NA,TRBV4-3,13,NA,CASSQVGGSTQYF,TGCGCCAGCAGCCAAGTGGGGGGCAGTACGCAGTATTTT
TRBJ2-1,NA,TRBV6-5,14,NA,CATKLAPAHNEQFF,TGTGCCACTAAATTAGCGCCCGCCCACAATGAGCAGTTCTTC
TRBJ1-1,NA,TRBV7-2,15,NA,CASSFVAESNTEAFF,TGTGCCAGCAGCTTCGTCGCCGAATCGAACACTGAAGCTTTCTTT
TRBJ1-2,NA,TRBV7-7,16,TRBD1,CAVLRRGTGGQYGYTF,TGTGCCGTTCTCCGCAGGGGGACAGGGGGCCAGTATGGCTACACCTTC
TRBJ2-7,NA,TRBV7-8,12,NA,CASSLAGGGQYF,TGTGCCAGCAGCTTAGCTGGGGGAGGGCAGTACTTC
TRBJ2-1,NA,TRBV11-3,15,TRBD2,CASSLGGRGCNEQFF,TGTGCCAGCAGCTTAGGCGGGAGGGGCTGCAATGAGCAGTTCTTC
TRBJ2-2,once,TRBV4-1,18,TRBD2,CASSQEPTSGINTGELFF,TGCGCCAGCAGCCAAGAACCCACTAGCGGGATTAACACCGGGGAGCTGTTTTTT
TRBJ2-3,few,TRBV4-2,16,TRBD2,CASSQDGLAGADTQYF,TGTGCCAGCAGCCAAGATGGACTAGCGGGAGCAGATACGCAGTATTTT
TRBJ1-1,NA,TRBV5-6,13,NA,CASTHAGTTEAFF,TGTGCCAGCACCCACGCGGGGACCACTGAAGCTTTCTTT
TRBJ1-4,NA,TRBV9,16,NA,CASSVASGQINEKLFF,TGTGCCAGCAGCGTAGCTTCAGGGCAGATTAATGAAAAACTGTTTTTT